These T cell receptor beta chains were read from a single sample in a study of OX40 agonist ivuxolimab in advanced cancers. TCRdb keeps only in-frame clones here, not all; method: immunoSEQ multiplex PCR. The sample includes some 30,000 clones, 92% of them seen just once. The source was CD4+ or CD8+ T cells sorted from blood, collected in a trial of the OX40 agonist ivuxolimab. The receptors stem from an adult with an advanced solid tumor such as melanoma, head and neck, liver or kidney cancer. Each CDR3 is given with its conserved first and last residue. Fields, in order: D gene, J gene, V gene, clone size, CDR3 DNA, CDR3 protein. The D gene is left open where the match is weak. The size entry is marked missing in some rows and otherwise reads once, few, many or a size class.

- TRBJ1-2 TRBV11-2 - TGTGCCAGCAGCTTACCAAGGGACGGTGGCTTGCAAAATGGCTACACCTTC CASSLPRDGGLQNGYTF
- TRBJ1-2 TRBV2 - TGTGCCAGCTTCGTCCTTAAGGGGGAGGTCTATGGCTACACCTTC CASFVLKGEVYGYTF
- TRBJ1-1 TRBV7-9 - TGTGCCATTACATTAACGTCAGGGAACACTGAAGCTTTCTTT CAITLTSGNTEAFF
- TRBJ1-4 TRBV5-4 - TGTGCCAGCAGCTTCGGTACCATTGCAACTAATGAAAAACTGTTTTTT CASSFGTIATNEKLFF
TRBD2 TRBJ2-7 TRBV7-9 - TGTGCCAGCAGCTTAGGATCAACGGGAGGCGAGCAGTACTTC CASSLGSTGGEQYF
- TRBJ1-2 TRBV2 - TGTGAGTCCCAGTGGGGCGATGGCTACACCTTC CESQWGDGYTF
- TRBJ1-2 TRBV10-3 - TGTGCCATCAGAGAACAGGGCGGCTATGGCTACACCTTC CAIREQGGYGYTF
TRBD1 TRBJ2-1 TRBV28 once TGTGCCAGCCATACCGGGACAGGGTTCTCCTACAATGAGCAGTTCTTC CASHTGTGFSYNEQFF
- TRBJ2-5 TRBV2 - TGTGCCAGCTTAGGGAGACCCGGATCGACCCCCCAAGAGACCCAGTACTTC CASLGRPGSTPQETQYF
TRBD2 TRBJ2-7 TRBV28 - TGTGCCAGCAGTTTACGACTAGCGGAACAGTACTTC CASSLRLAEQYF
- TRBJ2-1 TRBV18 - TGTGCCAGCTCACCCTTCCTTGACAATGAGCAGTTCTTC CASSPFLDNEQFF
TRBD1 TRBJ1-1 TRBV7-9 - TGTGCCAGCAGCTTCCGCGCACAGGGGGCGAACACTGAAGCTTTCTTT CASSFRAQGANTEAFF
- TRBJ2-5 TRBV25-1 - TGTGCCAGCATGTCCAAAACAATGGAGACCCAGTACTTC CASMSKTMETQYF
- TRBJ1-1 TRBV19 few TGTGCCAGTAGCGAATGGACTAACACTGAAGCTTTCTTT CASSEWTNTEAFF
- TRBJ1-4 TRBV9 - TGTGCCAGCAGCGCCCGGACCGGTGAAAAACTGTTTTTT CASSARTGEKLFF
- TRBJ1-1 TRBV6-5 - TGTGCCAGCAGTTACTCGATTGGAGGGGCGAACACTGAAGCTTTCTTT CASSYSIGGANTEAFF
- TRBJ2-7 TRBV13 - TGTGCCAGCAGCGGAACAGGGAGCTCCTACGAGCAGTACTTC CASSGTGSSYEQYF
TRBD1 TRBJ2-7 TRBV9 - TGTGCCAGCAGCTCACGGGACAGGGTAGACGAGCAGTACTTC CASSSRDRVDEQYF
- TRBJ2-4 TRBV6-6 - TGTGCCAGCAGCTACGGGGAGGGGGTAGCCAAAAACATTCAGTACTTC CASSYGEGVAKNIQYF
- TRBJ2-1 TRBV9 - TGTGCCAGCAGCGGCCTCGATGGTCAGCGAGGCTCCTACAATGAGCAGTTCTTC CASSGLDGQRGSYNEQFF
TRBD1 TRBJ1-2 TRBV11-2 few TGTGCCAGCAGCCACGGACAGGGGGACGCCTATGGCTACACCTTC CASSHGQGDAYGYTF
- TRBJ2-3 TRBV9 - TGTGCCAGCAGCTTCCGGCAGGGATCATCAGATACGCAGTATTTT CASSFRQGSSDTQYF
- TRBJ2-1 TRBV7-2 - TGTGCCAGCAGCCAGGACGGTAGCTCCTACAATGAGCAGTTCTTC CASSQDGSSYNEQFF
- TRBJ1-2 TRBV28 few TGTGCCAGCGTCCCCCTTCTGGATTATGGCTACACCTTC CASVPLLDYGYTF
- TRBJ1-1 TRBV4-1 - TGCGCCAGCAGCCAAGAGGAAGGAGGATCCCCTGAAGCTTTCTTT CASSQEEGGSPEAFF